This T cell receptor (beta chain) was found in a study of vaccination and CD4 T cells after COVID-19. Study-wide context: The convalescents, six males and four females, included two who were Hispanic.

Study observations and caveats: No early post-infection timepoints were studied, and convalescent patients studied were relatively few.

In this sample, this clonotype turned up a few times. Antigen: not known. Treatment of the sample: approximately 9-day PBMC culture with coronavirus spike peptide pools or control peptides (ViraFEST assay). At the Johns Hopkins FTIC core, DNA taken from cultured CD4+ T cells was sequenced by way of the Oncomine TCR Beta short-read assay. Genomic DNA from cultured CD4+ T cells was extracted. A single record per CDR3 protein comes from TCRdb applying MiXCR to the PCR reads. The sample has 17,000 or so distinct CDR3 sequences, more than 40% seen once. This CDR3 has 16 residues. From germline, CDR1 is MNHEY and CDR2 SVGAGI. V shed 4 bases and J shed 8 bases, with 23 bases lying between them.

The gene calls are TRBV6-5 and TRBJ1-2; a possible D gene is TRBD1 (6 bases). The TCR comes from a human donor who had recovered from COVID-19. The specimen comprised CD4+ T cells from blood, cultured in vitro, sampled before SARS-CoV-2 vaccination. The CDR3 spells CASSFRTGTTGRGYTF. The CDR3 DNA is TGTGCCAGCAGTTTCCGGACCGGGACAACGGGCCGAGGCTACACCTTC.